Below are 16 T cell receptor beta chains sequenced from a single sample in a study of naive and memory T cell subsets. An equimolar mix of two oligonucleotides served as the beta constant-region primer for TRBC1 and TRBC2. TCRdb re-analysed the UMI-ligation and nested PCR reads in MiXCR, keeping a single row per CDR3 protein. Here the sample spans 130,000 to 150,000 distinct CDR3 sequences, approximately 15% being singletons. Sequencing used naive CD4+ T cells from blood. These TCRs come from a human donor in good health.

This clonotype appeared many times. The V call is TRBV20-1, the J call TRBJ2-3; 11 nucleotides agree with TRBD2. CDR1 and CDR2 from the germline V gene are DFQATT and SNEGSKA (reference sequence). This CDR3 is built from 17 residues. The trim removed 3 bases at V and 1 base at J, leaving 9 bases unmatched. DNA of the CDR3: TGCAGTGCTAGTTCGCCCAAACTAGCGGGAGGCACAGATACGCAGTATTTT. Translated, it gives CSASSPKLAGGTDTQYF.

The chain links TRBV5-8 to TRBJ2-6; no clear D gene. V lost 4 bases to trimming and J lost 0 bases, with 8 bases between them. This CDR3 region has 15 residues. From germline, CDR1 is SGHTS and CDR2 YDEGEE. CDR3: CASSRVYSGANVLTF. CDR3 DNA: TGTGCCAGCAGCCGCGTTTACTCTGGGGCCAACGTCCTGACTTTC.

This clonotype was observed a handful of times. The V call is TRBV18, the J call TRBJ2-3; 9 nucleotides match TRBD2. The germline gives CDR1 KGHSH, CDR2 LQKENI. This CDR3 is 16 amino acids long. The V and J ends lost 6 bases and 2 bases, in that order; junction bases with no gene match: 9. DNA for the CDR3: TGTGCCAGCTCCCGGGCTAGCGGGACCTCCACAGATACGCAGTATTTT. Encoded protein: CASSRASGTSTDTQYF.

This clonotype showed up just a few times. The chain uses TRBV20-1 and TRBJ2-7, with 9 bases aligning to TRBD1. This CDR3 is built from 12 residues. The J segment lost 4 bases and the V segment lost 6 bases, leaving 4 bases of the junction unmatched. CDR1 is DFQATT and CDR2 is SNEGSKA in the germline V gene (reference sequence). CDR3 nucleotide sequence: TGCAGTGCGAGGGACAGGGTATACGAGCAGTACTTC. Its protein is CSARDRVYEQYF.

V is TRBV2 and J is TRBJ1-2, with D tentatively TRBD1 (5 bases). The CDR3 contains 13 residues. CDR1 is SNHLY and CDR2 is FYNNEI in the germline V gene. V was pared by 3 bases and J by 3 bases, with 8 bases between. CDR3 DNA: TGTGCCAGCAGTGACAGGGAAGACTATGGCTACACCTTC. Protein product: CASSDREDYGYTF.

V and J are TRBV27 and TRBJ1-2; 7 bases align to TRBD1. Germline CDR1 reads MNHEY; CDR2 reads SMNVEV (reference sequence). This CDR3 has 13 residues. The V segment lost 3 bases and the J segment 6 bases; nucleotides outside the gene matches: 4. Written as DNA, the CDR3 is TGTGCCAGCAGTTTTACAGGGGAGGATGGCTACACCTTC. Its protein product is CASSFTGEDGYTF.

Concerning this clonotype: The junction does not match germline at one end; this may be a read error. V is TRBV7-6 and J is TRBJ1-6, with unresolved D. The germline V gene encodes CDR1 SGHVS and CDR2 FNYEAQ. The CDR3 is made up of 13 amino acids. The chain's CDR3 is CASSLRRDSPLRF. The CDR3 coding sequence is TGTGCCAGCAGTTTAAGACGGGATTCACCCCTCCGCTTT.

This sequence joins TRBV29-1 and TRBJ2-3; TRBD2 agrees at 10 bases. From germline, CDR1 is SQVTM and CDR2 ANQGSEA. Losses at the gene ends were 7 bases for V and 2 bases for J; bases not matched to a gene: 9. The CDR3 contains 15 residues. CDR3 amino acids: CSAKYGLADTDTQYF. CDR3 DNA sequence: TGCAGCGCCAAATATGGACTAGCGGACACAGATACGCAGTATTTT.

In its sample, this clonotype was seen a few times. The gene calls are TRBV4-2 and TRBJ2-5; no clear D gene. CDR1 LGHNA and CDR2 YNFKEQ come from the germline V gene. The CDR3 has 13 amino acids. Trimming removed 4 bases at V and 7 bases at J, with 13 bases between. In DNA form, the CDR3 reads TGTGCCAGCAGCCCCGGGCCCACTGGGACCCAGTACTTC. It translates to CASSPGPTGTQYF.

The chain joins TRBV29-1 to TRBJ1-2; the D is unclear. CDR1 is SQVTM, CDR2 ANQGSEA, per germline. The CDR3 runs 13 residues. Trimming took 6 bases from V and 3 from J, leaving 14 bases between them. In DNA, the CDR3 is TGCAGCGTCGCCCAACTGCCGGACTATGGCTACACCTTC. This translates into CSVAQLPDYGYTF.

The CDR3 here is CASSPGGLTTEQYF. The CDR3 DNA sequence: TGTGCCAGCAGCCCCGGAGGGTTAACTACAGAGCAGTACTTC. This chain uses TRBV7-2 with TRBJ2-7; a possible D gene is TRBD2 (6 bases). The V gene's germline CDR1 is SGHTA and CDR2 FQGNSA. The CDR3 has 14 amino acids. V was shortened by 5 bases and J by 7 bases, with 18 bases between the two germline ends. Variable domain in full (rest from reference TRBV7-2 and TRBJ2-7): GAGVSQSPSNKVTEKGKDVELRCDPISGHTALYWYRQSLGQGLEFLIYFQGNSAPDKSGLPSDRFSAERTGGSVSTLTIQRTQQEDSAVYLCASSPGGLTTEQYFGPGTRLTVT.

The J gene is TRBJ2-1, the V gene TRBV6-1, with 10 nucleotides matching TRBD2. The V and J ends lost 6 bases and 4 bases, in that order; junction bases with no gene match: 12. Germline-derived CDR1 and CDR2 are MNHNS and SASEGT. The CDR3 length is 17 residues. CDR3 residues: CASSDLGGTSVYNEQFF. The CDR3 DNA reads as TGTGCCAGCAGCGACTTGGGGGGGACTAGCGTTTACAATGAGCAGTTCTTC.

This clonotype was seen many times. DNA for the CDR3: TGCAGCGTGGGGACAGTCACTGAAGCTTTCTTT. It yields the protein CSVGTVTEAFF. The rearrangement joins TRBV29-1 to TRBJ1-1, with TRBD1 matching over 7 bases. The CDR3 sequence is 11 residues long. Losses at the gene ends were 6 bases for V and 4 bases for J; bases not matched to a gene: 2. Germline lookup yields CDR1 SQVTM and CDR2 ANQGSEA.

The V gene is TRBV28, the J gene TRBJ1-2, with a tentative D call TRBD1 (6 bases). The V and J ends lost 8 bases and 8 bases respectively, with 15 bases between them. The CDR3 runs 12 residues. CDR1 MDHEN and CDR2 SYDVKM come from the germline V gene. The CDR3 spells CASFRGTLGYTF. CDR3 in DNA: TGTGCCAGCTTCAGGGGAACGCTGGGCTACACCTTC.

The chain carries TRBV5-1 and TRBJ2-3; 7 bases match TRBD2. Germline assignment: CDR1 SGHRS and CDR2 YFSETQ. V gave up 3 bases and J gave up 6 bases; unmatched junction bases: 10. The CDR3 is 15 residues long. The CDR3 protein is CASSSTTVGRDTQYF. DNA for the CDR3: TGCGCCAGCAGCTCCACCACTGTCGGGAGGGATACGCAGTATTTT.

There are a few counts of this clonotype. The J gene is TRBJ2-2, the V gene TRBV28; D is unclear. The V gene lost 5 bases and the J gene lost 2 bases, with 3 bases spanning the gap. From germline, CDR1 is MDHEN and CDR2 SYDVKM. This CDR3 is 12 amino acids long. The CDR3: CASSGNTGELFF. The CDR3, as DNA: TGTGCCAGCAGTGGAAACACCGGGGAGCTGTTTTTT. Full variable domain (missing parts from reference TRBV28 and TRBJ2-2): DVKVTQSSRYLVKRTGEKVFLECVQDMDHENMFWYRQDPGLGLRLIYFSYDVKMKEKGDIPEGYSVSREKKERFSLILESASTNQTSMYLCASSGNTGELFFGEGSRLTVL.